Below, 22 T cell receptor beta chains from the same sample are listed, as sequenced in a study of blood T cell repertoires in COVID-19 (dated by TCRdb to 2020 to 2022). Libraries were made using the immunoSEQ multiplex PCR assay. In its TCRdb copy, this immuneACCESS table keeps in-frame sequences only and misses some clones. Where compared with another copy, unresolved V genes explain less than half of these, and the others have no known cause. The sample table records about 270,000 clones; around nine tenths of these occur just once. Of the sample, about 8.6% is held by the ten largest clones. Sequencing was performed on peripheral blood. These receptors came from a man in his forties with active or convalescent COVID-19.

The V gene is TRBV5-1, the J gene TRBJ1-1, with D uncertain. Germline V gene sequence: CDR1 SGHRS, CDR2 YFSETQ. CDR3 length equals 12 residues. V lost 4 bases, J lost 7 bases, and 11 bases lay in between. CDR3 in amino acids: CASSRITSEAFF. CDR3 DNA: TGCGCCAGCAGCCGAATTACAAGTGAAGCTTTCTTT.

Only a few counts were recorded for this clone. V is TRBV7-8 and J is TRBJ2-7; possible D gene TRBD2, 5 bases. The CDR3 runs to 14 residues. Germline values: CDR1 SGHVS, CDR2 FQNEAQ. With 5 bases removed from V and 7 bases from J, the gap between germline ends came to 18 bases. The CDR3 sequence: CASSPVGGLGEQYF. The CDR3 coding sequence is TGTGCCAGCAGCCCCGTCGGCGGGTTGGGGGAGCAGTACTTC. Full variable domain (outside the CDR3, taken from reference TRBV7-8 and TRBJ2-7): GAGVSQSPRYKVAKRGQDVALRCDPISGHVSLFWYQQALGQGPEFLTYFQNEAQLDKSGLPSDRFFAERPEGSVSTLKIQRTQQEDSAVYLCASSPVGGLGEQYFGPGTRLTVT.

DNA of the CDR3: TGTGCCACCAGTGATTTAGGACTAGCCGGATGGTTCTTC. Translated, it gives CATSDLGLAGWFF. The V and J genes are TRBV24-1 and TRBJ2-1, with 8 bases matching TRBD2. The CDR3 is 13 residues long. Germline V lookup: CDR1 KGHDR, CDR2 SFDVKD. J lost 15 bases, V lost 1 base, and 7 bases had no gene match.

This chain uses TRBV5-1 with TRBJ2-5; TRBD2 agrees at 7 bases. The CDR3 has 13 amino acids. From germline, CDR1 is SGHRS and CDR2 YFSETQ. Trimming removed 5 bases from V and 4 bases from J; junction bases left unmatched: 5. Here the CDR3 DNA reads TGCGCCAGCAGTAGGGAGGGGCGAGAGACCCAGTACTTC. Encoded protein: CASSREGRETQYF.

The chain carries TRBV19 and TRBJ2-7; 8 nucleotides line up with TRBD2. Germline loops: CDR1 LNHDA, CDR2 SQIVND (reference sequence). CDR3 length: 15 residues. J was trimmed by 1 base and V by 5 bases; bases with no gene match: 7. The CDR3 here is CASSYGTRLSYEQYF. CDR3 coding DNA: TGTGCCAGTAGTTATGGGACTAGGCTATCCTACGAGCAGTACTTC.

V and J are TRBV18 and TRBJ2-7; 8 bases are a match to TRBD1. The V gene's germline CDR1 is KGHSH and CDR2 LQKENI. The CDR3 consists of 13 residues. J was trimmed by 4 bases and V by 3 bases; bases with no gene match: 2. In DNA form, the CDR3 reads TGTGCCAGCTCACCGGACAGGGAGTACGAGCAGTACTTC. It codes for CASSPDREYEQYF.

The J gene is TRBJ1-1, the V gene TRBV5-4, with 8 bases identical to TRBD1. CDR1 and CDR2 (germline): SGHNT, YYREEE (reference sequence). CDR3 size: 17 residues. V dropped 4 bases and J dropped 5; count of bases not matched to a gene: 16. CDR3 nucleotide sequence: TGTGCCAGCAGCGCCCCCGGGTTGGGGACAGGAAGTACTGAAGCTTTCTTT. The encoded protein is CASSAPGLGTGSTEAFF.

The V call is TRBV2, the J call TRBJ2-1; 9 nucleotides align to TRBD2. Germline V gives CDR1 SNHLY, CDR2 FYNNEI. J lost 2 bases, V lost 2 bases, and 4 bases had no gene match. The CDR3 is 16 residues long. Here the CDR3 reads CASSELLAGAYNEQFF. Here the CDR3 DNA reads TGTGCCAGCAGTGAATTGTTAGCGGGGGCCTACAATGAGCAGTTCTTC. The full variable domain, in which reference TRBV2 and TRBJ2-1 provide the parts outside the CDR3, is EPEVTQTPSHQVTQMGQEVILRCVPISNHLYFYWYRQILGQKVEFLVSFYNNEISEKSEIFDDQFSVERPDGSNFTLKIRSTKLEDSAMYFCASSELLAGAYNEQFFGPGTRLTVL.

The V call is TRBV2, the J call TRBJ1-5, with D possibly matching TRBD1 (6 bases). This CDR3 is 13 amino acids long. The V end lost 10 bases, the J end lost 4 bases, and 14 bases lay between the germline ends. CDR1 is SNHLY, CDR2 FYNNEI, per germline. The CDR3: CATRDNINQPQHF. The CDR3 coding sequence is TGTGCCACCCGGGACAACATAAATCAGCCCCAGCATTTT. Looking up the rest from reference TRBV2 and TRBJ1-5 gives the full variable domain: EPEVTQTPSHQVTQMGQEVILRCVPISNHLYFYWYRQILGQKVEFLVSFYNNEISEKSEIFDDQFSVERPDGSNFTLKIRSTKLEDSAMYFCATRDNINQPQHFGDGTRLSIL.

The V and J genes are TRBV3-1 (or the pseudogene TRBV3-2) and TRBJ1-4, with a tentative D call TRBD1 (6 bases). This CDR3 comprises 15 residues. Germline CDR1 LGHDT, CDR2 YNNKEL (reference sequence). The V and J ends lost 4 bases and 6 bases respectively, with 15 bases between them. In DNA, the CDR3 is TGTGCCAGCAGCCGGACCCCAGGGGATTATGAAAAACTGTTTTTT. It codes for CASSRTPGDYEKLFF.

The chain couples TRBV11-2 to TRBJ2-7, with 8 nucleotides matching TRBD1. V shed 5 bases and J 4 bases; nucleotides not matched to a gene: 7. CDR3 length: 14 residues. The germline V gene encodes CDR1 SGHAT and CDR2 FQNNGV. The DNA for the CDR3 is TGTGCCAGCAGCCGCGGACAGGGTTTATACGAGCAGTACTTC. It specifies CASSRGQGLYEQYF.

The V gene is TRBV18, the J gene TRBJ1-1; D is possibly TRBD1 (6 bases). The V gene lost 4 bases and the J gene lost 13 bases, with 16 bases spanning the gap. CDR3 size: 12 residues. CDR1 and CDR2 (germline): KGHSH, LQKENI. CDR3 residues: CASSLRGRESFF. CDR3 in DNA: TGTGCCAGCTCACTCAGGGGACGTGAGAGTTTCTTT.

The gene calls are TRBV27 and TRBJ2-6; D perhaps matches TRBD1 (5 bases). CDR3 size: 15 residues. The germline V gene has CDR1 MNHEY and CDR2 SMNVEV (reference sequence). Between the trimmed V and J ends, which lost 4 bases and 4 bases, there was a span of 11 bases. The CDR3: CASSSLGVGANVLTF. Written as DNA, the CDR3 is TGTGCCAGCAGTTCTCTAGGGGTAGGGGCCAACGTCCTGACTTTC.

This clone was seen more than once but under ten times. The CDR3 loop reads CASSSGENTGELFF. The DNA for the CDR3 is TGTGCCAGTAGTAGCGGAGAGAACACCGGGGAGCTGTTTTTT. This chain uses TRBV19 with TRBJ2-2; no clear D gene. Trimming left V 4 bases short and J 1 base short, with 7 bases between. The CDR3 is made up of 14 amino acids. CDR1 LNHDA and CDR2 SQIVND come from the germline V gene (reference sequence).

This clone appeared a few times. The chain couples TRBV3-1 (or the pseudogene TRBV3-2) to TRBJ1-6; possibly TRBD1 for D (5 bases). Trimming pared 5 bases from V and 9 bases from J, leaving 14 bases between. This CDR3 is 14 amino acids long. The germline V gene has CDR1 LGHDT and CDR2 YNNKEL (reference sequence). CDR3 residues: CASSIRGFSSPLHF. The CDR3 bases are TGTGCCAGCAGCATAAGGGGATTCAGTTCACCCCTCCACTTT.

The chain joins TRBV6-6 to TRBJ2-7; 7 nucleotides agree with TRBD1. Germline V lookup: CDR1 MNHNY, CDR2 SVGAGI (reference sequence). The CDR3 has 15 amino acids. V dropped 5 bases and J dropped 6; count of bases not matched to a gene: 13. CDR3 amino acids: CASSIQGPERGEQYF. As DNA, the CDR3 is TGTGCCAGCAGTATACAGGGGCCTGAAAGGGGCGAGCAGTACTTC.

The chain uses TRBV5-1 and TRBJ2-2, with 9 bases lining up with TRBD1. The V gene end was trimmed by 1 base and the J gene end by 6 bases; junction bases not matched to a gene: 4. Looked up from germline, CDR1 is SGHRS and CDR2 is YFSETQ. There are 15 residues in the CDR3. In DNA, the CDR3 is TGCGCCAGCAGCTTGTTCGGGACAGGGTCCGGGGAGCTGTTTTTT. Amino acid sequence: CASSLFGTGSGELFF.

This clone was recorded only once. The chain couples TRBV18 to TRBJ1-6; D remains ambiguous. The CDR3 runs to 16 residues. The germline V gene encodes CDR1 KGHSH and CDR2 LQKENI. V lost 1 base and J 4 bases, leaving 11 bases between the germline ends. This CDR3 is CASSPLGSLYNSPLHF. The CDR3 bases are TGTGCCAGCTCACCACTGGGTAGCCTTTATAATTCACCCCTCCACTTT.

V is TRBV11-3 and J is TRBJ1-2; 9 nucleotides line up with TRBD1. The CDR3 sequence is 16 residues long. Germline assignment: CDR1 SGHNT and CDR2 YENEEA. With 4 bases clipped from V and 6 bases from J, the junction kept 12 bases outside the gene matches. The CDR3 DNA sequence: TGTGCCAGCAGCTCCGGGACAGGGAGGGGGACGGATGGCTACACCTTC. Translating gives CASSSGTGRGTDGYTF.

V usage is TRBV6-5 and J usage is TRBJ2-2, with no clear D. CDR1 MNHEY and CDR2 SVGAGI come from the germline V gene. This CDR3 has 15 residues. V lost 0 bases and J lost 4, with 9 bases in between. The CDR3 DNA follows: TGTGCCAGCAGTTACTCGATAAGGAGCACCGGGGAGCTGTTTTTT. It yields the protein CASSYSIRSTGELFF.

This chain uses TRBV13 with TRBJ2-4; a possible D gene is TRBD1 (6 bases). The CDR3 length is 15 residues. The V gene lost 4 bases and the J gene lost 2 bases, with 12 bases spanning the gap. Germline V gene sequence: CDR1 PRHDT, CDR2 FYEKMQ (reference sequence). DNA of the CDR3: TGTGCCAGCAGCTATTCGACAGGTCCCAAAAACATTCAGTACTTC. Translating gives CASSYSTGPKNIQYF.

This chain uses TRBV6-5 with TRBJ2-5, with 9 bases that match TRBD1. The junction had 9 bases not matched to a gene; V was cut back by 11 bases and J by 5 bases. Germline V gene data show CDR1 as MNHEY and CDR2 as SVGAGI. This CDR3 contains 13 residues. CDR3 nucleotides: TGTGCCTCACGGGACAGGGTCGGCGAGACCCAGTACTTC. This translates into CASRDRVGETQYF.